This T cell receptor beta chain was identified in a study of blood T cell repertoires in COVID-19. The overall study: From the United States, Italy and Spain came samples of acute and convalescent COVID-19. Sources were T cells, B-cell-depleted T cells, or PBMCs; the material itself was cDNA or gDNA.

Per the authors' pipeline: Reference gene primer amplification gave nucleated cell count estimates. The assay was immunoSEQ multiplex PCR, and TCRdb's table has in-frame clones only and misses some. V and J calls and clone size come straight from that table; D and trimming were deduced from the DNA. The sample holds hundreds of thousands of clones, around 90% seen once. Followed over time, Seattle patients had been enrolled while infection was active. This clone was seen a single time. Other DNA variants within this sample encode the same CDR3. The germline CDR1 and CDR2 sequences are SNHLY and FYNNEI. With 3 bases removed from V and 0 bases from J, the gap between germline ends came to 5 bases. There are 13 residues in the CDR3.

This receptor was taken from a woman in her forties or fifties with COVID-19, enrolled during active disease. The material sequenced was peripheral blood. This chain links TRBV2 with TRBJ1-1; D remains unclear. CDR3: CASSESLNTEAFF. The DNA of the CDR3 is TGTGCCAGCAGTGAGAGTTTGAACACTGAAGCTTTCTTT.